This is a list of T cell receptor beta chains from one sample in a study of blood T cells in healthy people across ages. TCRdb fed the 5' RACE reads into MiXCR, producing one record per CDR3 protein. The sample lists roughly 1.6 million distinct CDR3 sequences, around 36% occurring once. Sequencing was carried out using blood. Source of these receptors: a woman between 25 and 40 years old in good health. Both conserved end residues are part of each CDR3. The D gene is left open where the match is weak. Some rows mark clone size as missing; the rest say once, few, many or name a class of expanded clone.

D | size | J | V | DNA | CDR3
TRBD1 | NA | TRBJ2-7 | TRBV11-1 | TGTGCCAACAGCTGGGTTACAGGGGCCGCCTACGAGCAGTACTTC | CANSWVTGAAYEQYF
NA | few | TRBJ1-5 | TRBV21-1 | TGTGCCAGCAGCTCCGACGGCGAAATCCAGCCCCAGCATTTT | CASSSDGEIQPQHF
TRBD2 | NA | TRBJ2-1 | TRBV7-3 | TGTGCCTGCAGTACAGCGGGATTCTACAATGAGCAGTTCTTC | CACSTAGFYNEQFF
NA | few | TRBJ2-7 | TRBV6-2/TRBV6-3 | TGTGCCAGTGAGGAAATGGGGCGGGACGAGCAGTACTTC | CASEEMGRDEQYF
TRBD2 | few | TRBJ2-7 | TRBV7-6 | TGTGCCAGCAGCCCCAGGACTAGCGGGATTGCTAACAAGCAGTACTTC | CASSPRTSGIANKQYF
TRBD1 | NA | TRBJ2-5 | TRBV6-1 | TGTGCCAGCAGTCTTCTACCTGACAGGGAGCAGTACTTC | CASSLLPDREQYF
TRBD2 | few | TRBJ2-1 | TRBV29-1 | TGCAGCGGTTGTCAACTAGCGGGAGGCGGTGAGCAGTTCTTC | CSGCQLAGGGEQFF
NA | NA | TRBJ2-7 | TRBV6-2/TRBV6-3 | TGTGCCAGCATCCCTCGGAGGCAGGGCTCCTACAATGAGCAGTACTTC | CASIPRRQGSYNEQYF
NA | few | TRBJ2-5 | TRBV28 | TGTGCCAACAGTCCAGCTCAAGAGACCCAGTATTTC | CANSPAQETQYF
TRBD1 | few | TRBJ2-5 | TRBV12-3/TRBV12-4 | TGTGCCAGCAGTTCCGGGACAGGGGCAAGGGAGACCCAGTACTTC | CASSSGTGARETQYF
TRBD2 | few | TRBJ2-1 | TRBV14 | TGTGCCAGCAGCCCGTCTCGACTAGCGGGAGGCTACAATGAGCAGTTCTTC | CASSPSRLAGGYNEQFF
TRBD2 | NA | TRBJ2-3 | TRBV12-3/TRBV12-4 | TGTGCCAGCAGTGCTAGCGGGGGGCAGGCAGATACGCAGTATTTT | CASSASGGQADTQYF
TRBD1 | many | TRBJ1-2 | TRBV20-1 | TGCAGTGCTAGAGAACCGGGACAGTTAGCTAACTATGGCTACACCTTC | CSAREPGQLANYGYTF
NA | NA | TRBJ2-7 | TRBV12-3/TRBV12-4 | TGTGCCAGCAGTTCGGACTTTACCTACGAGCAGTACTTC | CASSSDFTYEQYF
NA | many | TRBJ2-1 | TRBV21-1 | TGTGCCAGCAGCCCACGACTAGCGGGGGGCTACAATGAGCAGTTCTTC | CASSPRLAGGYNEQFF
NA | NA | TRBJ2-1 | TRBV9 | TGTGCCAGCAGCGTAGAAGGGGGGGGTCTTTACAATGAGCAGTTCTTC | CASSVEGGGLYNEQFF
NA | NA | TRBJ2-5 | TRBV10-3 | TGTGCCACCCAGGAAGTAATCCACCAAGAGACCCAGTACTTC | CATQEVIHQETQYF
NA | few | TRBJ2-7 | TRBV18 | TGTGCCAGCTCACCACTCGACGGCGAGCAGTACTTC | CASSPLDGEQYF
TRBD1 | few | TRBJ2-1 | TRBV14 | TGTGCCAGCAGCCATGGACAGGGGAATCCCTGGAATGAGCAGTTCTTC | CASSHGQGNPWNEQFF
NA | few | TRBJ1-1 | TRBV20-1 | TGCAGTGCTAGAGATAGAGGGAAAGGGGCTTTCTTT | CSARDRGKGAFF
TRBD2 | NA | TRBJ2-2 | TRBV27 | TGTGCCACCGGACTAGCGGGCACCGGGGAGCTGTTTTTT | CATGLAGTGELFF
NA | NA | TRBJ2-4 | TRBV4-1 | TGCGCCAGCAGCCGAGTACTCCGGGACTTACTAAACATTCAGTACTTC | CASSRVLRDLLNIQYF
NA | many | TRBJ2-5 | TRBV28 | TGTGCCAGCAGTTTGGAGCGGTCTTACCAAGAGACCCAGTACTTC | CASSLERSYQETQYF
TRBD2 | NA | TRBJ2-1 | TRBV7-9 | TGTGCCAGCAGCATCGGACTAGCGGGGGAGCCGAGTGAGCAGTTCTTC | CASSIGLAGEPSEQFF
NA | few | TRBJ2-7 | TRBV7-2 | TGTGCCAGCAGCTTTATCTTTCGTGGCGAGCAGTACTTC | CASSFIFRGEQYF
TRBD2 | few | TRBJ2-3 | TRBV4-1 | TGCGCCAGCAGAGTTATAGCGGGGGTAACAGATACGCAGTATTTT | CASRVIAGVTDTQYF
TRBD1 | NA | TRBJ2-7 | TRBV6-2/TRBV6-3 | TGTGCCAGCAGTTTCGACTCAATGACAGGGGTCTCCTACGAGCAGTACTTC | CASSFDSMTGVSYEQYF
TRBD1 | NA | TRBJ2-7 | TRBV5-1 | TGCGCCAGCAGCACCATCGACAGGGTCCGTGAGCAGTACTTC | CASSTIDRVREQYF
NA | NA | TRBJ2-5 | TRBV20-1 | TGCAGTGCCAGCCTGCTGATCGAGACCCAGTACTTC | CSASLLIETQYF
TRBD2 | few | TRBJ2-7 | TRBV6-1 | TGTGCCAGCAGTGGACTGAGCGGGGTTACCTACGAGCAGTACTTC | CASSGLSGVTYEQYF
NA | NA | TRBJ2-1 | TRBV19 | TGTGTCAGTAGTATAGGGATGAGCTCCTACAATGAGCAGTTCTTC | CVSSIGMSSYNEQFF
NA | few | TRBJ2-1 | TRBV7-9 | TGTGCCAGCAGTTACGGGACAAACGCCTACAATGAGCAGTTCTTC | CASSYGTNAYNEQFF
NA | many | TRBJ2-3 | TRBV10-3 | TGTGCCATCAGTGGGGCAGGGGGCACAGATACGCAGTATTTT | CAISGAGGTDTQYF
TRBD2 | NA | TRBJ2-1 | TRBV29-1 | TGCAGCATTGGCGGGGGAAACGGTGGGAATGAGCAGTTCTTC | CSIGGGNGGNEQFF
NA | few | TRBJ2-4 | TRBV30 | TGTGCCTGGAATAAGGGGGAGAAAGCCAAAAACATTCAGTACTTC | CAWNKGEKAKNIQYF
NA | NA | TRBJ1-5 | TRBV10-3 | TGTGCCATCAGTGGCCCGAGCAGCAATCAGCCCCAGCATTTT | CAISGPSSNQPQHF
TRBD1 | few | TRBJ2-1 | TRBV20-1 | TGCAGTGCTAGAGACAAGGACAGGGCTTACAATGAGCAGTTCTTC | CSARDKDRAYNEQFF
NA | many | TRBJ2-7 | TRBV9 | TGTGCCAGCAGCGTAGGAGGAGAGAACTACGAGCAGTACTTC | CASSVGGENYEQYF
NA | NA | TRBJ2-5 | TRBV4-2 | TGTGCCAGCAGCCAAAAGGCGGGGCCACAAGAGACCCAGTACTTC | CASSQKAGPQETQYF
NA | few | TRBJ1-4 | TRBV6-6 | TGTGCCAGCAGGATGGGGTTAAATGAAAAACTGTTTTTT | CASRMGLNEKLFF
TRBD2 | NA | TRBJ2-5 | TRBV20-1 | TGCAGTGCTGTCGGGACTAGCGGGGGGGGACCCAGGGAGACCCAGTACTTC | CSAVGTSGGGPRETQYF